This T cell receptor beta chain was recorded in a study of cytomegalovirus exposure and HLA in healthy donors. Whole-study results and caveats: For TCR beta chains, V- and J-gene trimming was later linked to a missense DCLRE1C variant. What a later analysis showed was that several of the most significant clusters appeared linked to common viral pathogens.

With 60 Vbeta and 13 Jbeta primers, the PCR was carried out. Using immunoSEQ multiplex PCR, the repertoire was profiled, and TCRdb retains in-frame clones only, with some absent. The sample contains about 260,000 clones, about four fifths of which appear only once. Worth noting for this clone: Its cognate antigen is unknown.

Source material: PBMCs. The receptor's source is a woman aged 40 to 50 in good health and CMV-seropositive.

This CDR3 is CASSPRTGAVQPQHF. CDR3 nucleotides: TGTGCCAGTAGTCCGAGGACAGGGGCTGTTCAGCCCCAGCATTTT. V and J are TRBV19 and TRBJ1-5; TRBD1 matches 9 bases. Trimming took 5 bases from V and 6 from J; bases not matched to a gene: 8. CDR3 length: 15 amino acids. Germline V gene data show CDR1 as LNHDA and CDR2 as SQIVND (reference sequence). The full variable domain, in which reference TRBV19 and TRBJ1-5 provide the parts outside the CDR3, is DGGITQSPKYLFRKEGQNVTLSCEQNLNHDAMYWYRQDPGQGLRLIYYSQIVNDFQKGDIAEGYSVSREKKESFPLTVTSAQKNPTAFYLCASSPRTGAVQPQHFGDGTRLSIL.